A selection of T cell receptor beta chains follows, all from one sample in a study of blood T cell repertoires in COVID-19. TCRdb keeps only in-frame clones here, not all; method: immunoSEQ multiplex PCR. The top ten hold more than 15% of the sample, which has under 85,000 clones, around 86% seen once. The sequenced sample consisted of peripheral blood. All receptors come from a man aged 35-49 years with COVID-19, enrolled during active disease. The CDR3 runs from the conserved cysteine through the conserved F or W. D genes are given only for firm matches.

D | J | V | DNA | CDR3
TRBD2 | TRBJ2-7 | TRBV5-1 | TGCGCCAGCAGCTTGGACTCTAGCGGGGGAACCTACGAGCAGTACTTC | CASSLDSSGGTYEQYF
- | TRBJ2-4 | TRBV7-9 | TGTGCCAGCAGCTTAGATGAGGGTTCGAACATTCAGTACTTC | CASSLDEGSNIQYF
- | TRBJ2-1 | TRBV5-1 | TGCGCCAGCAGCAGCGGGCCACCATACAATGAGCAGTTCTTC | CASSSGPPYNEQFF
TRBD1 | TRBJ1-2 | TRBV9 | TGTGCCAGCAGCTCACGGACAGGGCCCATTTATGGCTACACCTTC | CASSSRTGPIYGYTF
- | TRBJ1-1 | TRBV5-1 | TGCGCCAGCCGCTACAGGGAGAGAGTTAGAACTGAAGCTTTCTTT | CASRYRERVRTEAFF
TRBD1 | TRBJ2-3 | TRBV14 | TGTGCCAGCAGCCAGGTGGGACAGGGCAGCACAGATACGCAGTATTTT | CASSQVGQGSTDTQYF
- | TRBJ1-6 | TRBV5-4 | TGTGCCAGCAGCTTGGGCTTGGCTCAAACTAATTCACCCCTCCACTTT | CASSLGLAQTNSPLHF
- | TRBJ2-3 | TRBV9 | TGTGCCAGCAGCCTGGAGAGCAGCACAGATACGCAGTATTTT | CASSLESSTDTQYF
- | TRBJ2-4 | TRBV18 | TGTGCCAGCTCACCTACAGGAATCAAAAACATTCAGTACTTC | CASSPTGIKNIQYF
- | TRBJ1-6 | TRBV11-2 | TGTGCCAGCAGCTTAGAGGCATACCCCGCGGATTCACCCCTCCACTTT | CASSLEAYPADSPLHF